This TCR beta chain derives from a study of T cell responses to AZD1222 COVID-19 vaccine. A word on this clone: Its antigen is not identified.

This CDR3 region has 14 residues. Germline loops: CDR1 SGHRS, CDR2 YFSETQ. V lost 4 bases and J lost 4, with 15 bases in between. Repertoires were generated with immunoSEQ multiplex PCR, while TCRdb's copy carries only in-frame clones and drops some. The table shows over 100,000 clones, with 90% occurring only once. Points from the study as a whole: Nearly half of spike-specific TCRs reportedly target unmutated variant regions. The sample set comprised mostly white British donors with more females, and clonal diversity was possibly underestimated. It was only after the peak T cell response that any repertoires were sampled.

The sequences come from peripheral blood, collected on day 0 of AZD1222 vaccination. The gene calls are TRBV5-1 and TRBJ2-7; D tentatively reads TRBD1 or TRBD2 (5 bases each). The sequence came from an adult in good health. For the CDR3, the DNA is TGCGCCAGCAGCGAGGGACCTTTTGTTTACGAGCAGTACTTC. As protein: CASSEGPFVYEQYF.